The 13 T cell receptor beta chains given below trace back to one sample, sequenced in a study of Tregs in tolerant kidney transplant recipients (dated by TCRdb to about 2019). Related donors were used in the transplants with nonmyeloablative bone marrow transplantation, and mixed chimerism was transient in the human trials. Library prep was done by the immunoSEQ multiplex PCR assay. TCRdb obtained this table from immuneACCESS and retained in-frame rearrangements with V and J assigned. These tables miss some clones; where compared with another copy, unresolved V genes account for less than half of the shortfall, and the remainder is unexplained. For this sample there are approximately 90,000 clones; over 85% appear just once. 1.6% of the sample rests with the top ten. Sequences were derived from CD4+ T cells from blood (PBMCs), sampled 12 months after the transplant. The origin of the receptors is a human patient who received a combined kidney and bone marrow transplant. It is possible that, after a transplant, some T cells come from the graft donor.

V usage is TRBV18 and J usage is TRBJ2-5, with 11 nucleotides matching TRBD1. CDR3 size: 15 residues. The trim removed 6 bases at V and 4 bases at J, leaving 7 bases unmatched. Germline CDR1 is KGHSH and CDR2 is LQKENI. CDR3 sequence: CASSQRDRGSETQYF. The CDR3, as DNA: TGTGCCAGCTCTCAACGGGACAGGGGGTCAGAGACCCAGTACTTC.

The rearrangement joins TRBV5-1 to TRBJ2-3; 12 bases are shared with TRBD2. The CDR3 sequence is 16 residues long. The ends lost 0 bases at V and 5 bases at J; junction bases unmatched: 4. CDR1 is SGHRS, CDR2 YFSETQ, per germline. In DNA form, the CDR3 reads TGCGCCAGCAGCTTGGGACTAGCGGGAGAACAAGATACGCAGTATTTT. Translated: CASSLGLAGEQDTQYF.

The genes are TRBV5-1 and TRBJ2-7; 7 nucleotides line up with TRBD1. This CDR3 has 13 amino acids. The V and J ends lost 6 bases and 2 bases, in that order; junction bases with no gene match: 5. Germline loops: CDR1 SGHRS, CDR2 YFSETQ. The CDR3 DNA reads as TGCGCCAGCAAGGGGGCGAACGCCTACGAGCAGTACTTC. Amino acids: CASKGANAYEQYF.

The CDR3 protein is CASSLDGQGDGYTF. For the CDR3, the DNA is TGCGCCAGCAGCTTAGATGGACAGGGCGATGGCTACACCTTC. The chain joins TRBV5-1 to TRBJ1-2; 8 bases fit TRBD1. Germline lookup yields CDR1 SGHRS and CDR2 YFSETQ. The length of the CDR3 is 14 residues. V was clipped by 2 bases and J by 6 bases; unmatched bases: 6. Variable domain in full (rest from reference TRBV5-1 and TRBJ1-2): KAGVTQTPRYLIKTRGQQVTLSCSPISGHRSVSWYQQTPGQGLQFLFEYFSETQRNKGNFPGRFSGRQFSNSRSEMNVSTLELGDSALYLCASSLDGQGDGYTFGSGTRLTVV.

This chain links TRBV6-1 with TRBJ2-4, with 8 bases aligning to TRBD2. Per the germline V gene, CDR1 is MNHNS and CDR2 is SASEGT. This CDR3 is 18 amino acids long. V shed 1 base and J 6 bases; nucleotides not matched to a gene: 14. CDR3 DNA sequence: TGTGCCAGCAGTGAAGTGTGGGAGGGCCGGGGGGGGAGAAACATTCAGTACTTC. It codes for CASSEVWEGRGGRNIQYF.

The J gene is TRBJ1-5, the V gene TRBV30, with D possibly being TRBD1 (5 bases). Germline V gene data show CDR1 as GTSNPN and CDR2 as SVGIG (reference sequence). This CDR3 comprises 14 residues. Trimming stripped 1 base from V and 9 bases from J, with 16 bases between. As DNA, the CDR3 is TGTGCCTGGAGTGGAGGACAAGCCGCTAGGCCCCAGCATTTT. Translating it yields CAWSGGQAARPQHF.

The CDR3 DNA sequence: TGCGCCAGCAGCTTGGACAGGCCTATCCAAGAGACCCAGTACTTC. Encoded protein: CASSLDRPIQETQYF. The chain carries TRBV5-1 and TRBJ2-5; TRBD1 might be the D (5 bases). This CDR3 contains 15 residues. Trimming took 0 bases from V and 1 from J, leaving 10 bases between them. Germline V gene sequence: CDR1 SGHRS, CDR2 YFSETQ.

This chain links TRBV21-1 with TRBJ1-1; the table's D call of TRBD1 was not tested on the DNA. TRBV21-1 is marked as a pseudogene. This CDR3 is built from 15 residues. The CDR3 here is CASSKEGQVGTEAFF. For the CDR3, the DNA is TGTGCCAGCAGCAAAGAGGGACAGGTGGGCACTGAAGCTTTCTTT.

V gene TRBV5-1 combines with J gene TRBJ2-5; a possible D gene is TRBD1 (5 bases). The CDR3 contains 14 residues. Germline V gives CDR1 SGHRS, CDR2 YFSETQ. V lost 0 bases and J 5 bases, leaving 11 bases between the germline ends. This CDR3 reads CASSLAAGLETQYF. CDR3 nucleotides: TGCGCCAGCAGCTTGGCGGCAGGGCTGGAGACCCAGTACTTC.

The chain employs TRBV7-3 and TRBJ2-3, with 7 bases matching TRBD1. The CDR3 extends over 15 amino acids. V lost 8 bases, J lost 5 bases, and 13 bases stayed unmatched. Looked up from germline, CDR1 is SGHTA and CDR2 is FQGTGA. CDR3 nucleotides: TGTGCCAGCCGTCGTGCAGGGGGTAGTATAGATACGCAGTATTTT. This translates into CASRRAGGSIDTQYF.

The chain uses TRBV11-3 and TRBJ2-1; maybe TRBD1 (5 bases). V lost 8 bases and J lost 6, with 11 bases in between. Germline V gives CDR1 SGHNT, CDR2 YENEEA. The CDR3 length is 12 residues. Here the CDR3 reads CASSWGLNEQFF. The CDR3 bases are TGTGCCAGCTCGTGGGGCCTCAATGAGCAGTTCTTC.

This chain uses TRBV19 with TRBJ2-6, with 8 bases that match TRBD1. The CDR3 runs 17 residues. The germline gives CDR1 LNHDA, CDR2 SQIVND (reference sequence). With V trimmed by 7 bases and J by 0 bases, 8 bases remained unmatched. CDR3 sequence reads: CASTGGYPYSGANVLTF. CDR3 DNA sequence: TGTGCCAGTACAGGGGGCTATCCCTACTCTGGGGCCAACGTCCTGACTTTC. Full variable domain (outside the CDR3, taken from reference TRBV19 and TRBJ2-6): DGGITQSPKYLFRKEGQNVTLSCEQNLNHDAMYWYRQDPGQGLRLIYYSQIVNDFQKGDIAEGYSVSREKKESFPLTVTSAQKNPTAFYLCASTGGYPYSGANVLTFGAGSRLTVL.

The chain employs TRBV2 and TRBJ2-5; TRBD1 is a possible D gene (6 bases). The J call is in doubt because the DNA end fits TRBJ2-7 better. This CDR3 spans 14 amino acids. Germline lookup yields CDR1 SNHLY and CDR2 FYNNEI. CDR3 sequence: CASATGMASYEQYF. In DNA, the CDR3 is TGTGCCAGTGCCACAGGGATGGCGTCCTACGAGCAGTACTTC.